This T cell receptor (beta chain) was identified in a study of T cells in Graves' hyperthyroidism and ophthalmopathy. As for the study in general: Peripheral blood was obtained at initial diagnosis, preceding any treatment.

TCR beta CDR3 regions were amplified from RNA transcripts. The HTBI primer set was used in a first-round RT-PCR of the TCR CDR3. TCRdb fed the multiplex PCR reads into MiXCR, producing one record per CDR3 protein. The data hold around 350,000 distinct CDR3 sequences, with approximately 19% observed a single time. This clonotype was seen at least ten times. The CDR3 is made up of 14 amino acids. Germline V gives CDR1 KGHDR, CDR2 SFDVKD. V gave up 7 bases and J gave up 4 bases; unmatched junction bases: 8. Newly diagnosed hyperthyroidism patients aged 18 to 65 years had disease lasting under 2 months. Orbital computed tomography, thyroid ultrasound, serum thyroxine and TRAb, and clinical symptoms together informed the diagnoses. The PBMCs were taken from around 10 ml of fresh peripheral blood.

Sequencing was done on a sample of blood. The clonotype was recovered from a woman aged 18-35 years with Graves' hyperthyroidism. The V gene is TRBV24-1, the J gene TRBJ2-5; 7 bases match TRBD2. The CDR3, as DNA: TGTGCCACCAGCCCCAGTGAGCGGGGAGAGACCCAGTACTTC. Translated: CATSPSERGETQYF.